This T cell receptor (beta chain) was captured by sequencing in a study of PD-1 blockade in mismatch repair-deficient tumors. Study in general: Enrolled about 2012-2016, patients had progressing, pretreated mismatch repair-deficient cancers of 11 to 13 types.

PCR or immunohistochemistry showed mismatch repair deficiency in every enrolled patient. Germline CDR1 SGHDT, CDR2 YYEEEE. The CDR3 sequence is 17 residues long. V gave up 1 base and J gave up 4 bases; unmatched junction bases: 9. Using immunoSEQ multiplex PCR, the repertoire was profiled, and TCRdb retains in-frame clones only, with some absent. This table holds fewer than 20,000 clones, about 80% found once. V and J are TRBV5-6 and TRBJ2-3; 10 bases align to TRBD2. The receptor was derived from an adult with mismatch repair-deficient cancer. The sample consisted of PBMCs, taken 4 weeks after starting pembrolizumab. The CDR3 reads CASSLINSGRAPDTQYF. Here the CDR3 DNA reads TGTGCCAGCAGCTTGATTAACAGCGGGAGGGCCCCAGATACGCAGTATTTT.